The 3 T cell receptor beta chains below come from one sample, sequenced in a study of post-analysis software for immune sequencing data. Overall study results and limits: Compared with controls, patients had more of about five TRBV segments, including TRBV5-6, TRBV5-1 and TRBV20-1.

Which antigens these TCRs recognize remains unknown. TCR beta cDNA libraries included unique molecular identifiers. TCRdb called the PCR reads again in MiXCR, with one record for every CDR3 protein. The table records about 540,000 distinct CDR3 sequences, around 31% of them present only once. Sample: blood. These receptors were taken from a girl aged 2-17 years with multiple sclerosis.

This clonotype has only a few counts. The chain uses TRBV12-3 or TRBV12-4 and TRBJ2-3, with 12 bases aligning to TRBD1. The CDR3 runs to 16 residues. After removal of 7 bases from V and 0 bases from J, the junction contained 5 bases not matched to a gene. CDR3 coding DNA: TGTGCCAGCACCATTGGGACAGGGGGCAGCACAGATACGCAGTATTTT. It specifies CASTIGTGGSTDTQYF.

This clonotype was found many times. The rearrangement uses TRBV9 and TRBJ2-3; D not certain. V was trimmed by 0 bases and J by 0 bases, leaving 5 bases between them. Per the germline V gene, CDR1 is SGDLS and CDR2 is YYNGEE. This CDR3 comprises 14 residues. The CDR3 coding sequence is TGTGCCAGCAGCGTAGCCCCTAGCACAGATACGCAGTATTTT. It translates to CASSVAPSTDTQYF.

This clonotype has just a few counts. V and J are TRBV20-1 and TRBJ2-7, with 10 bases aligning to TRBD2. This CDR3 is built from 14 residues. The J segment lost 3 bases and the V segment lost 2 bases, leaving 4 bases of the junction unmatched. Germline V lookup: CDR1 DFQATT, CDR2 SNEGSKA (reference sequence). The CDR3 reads CSARYTSGNYEQYF. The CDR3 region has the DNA TGCAGTGCTAGATATACTAGCGGGAACTACGAGCAGTACTTC.